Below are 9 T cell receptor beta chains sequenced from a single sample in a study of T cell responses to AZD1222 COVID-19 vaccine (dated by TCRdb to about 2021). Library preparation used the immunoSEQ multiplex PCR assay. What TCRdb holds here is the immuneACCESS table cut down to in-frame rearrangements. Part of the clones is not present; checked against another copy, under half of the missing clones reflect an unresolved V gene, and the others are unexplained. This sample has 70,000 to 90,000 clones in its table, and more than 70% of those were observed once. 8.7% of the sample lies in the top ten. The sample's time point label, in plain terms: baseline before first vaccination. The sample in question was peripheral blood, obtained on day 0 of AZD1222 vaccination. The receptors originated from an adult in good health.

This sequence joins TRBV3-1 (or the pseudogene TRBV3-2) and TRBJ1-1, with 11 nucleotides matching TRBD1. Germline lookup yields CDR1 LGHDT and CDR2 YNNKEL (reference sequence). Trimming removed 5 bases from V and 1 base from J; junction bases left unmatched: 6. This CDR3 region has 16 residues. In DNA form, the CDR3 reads TGTGCCAGCAGCTATTGGACAGGGGGCGAGAACACTGAAGCTTTCTTT. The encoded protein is CASSYWTGGENTEAFF.

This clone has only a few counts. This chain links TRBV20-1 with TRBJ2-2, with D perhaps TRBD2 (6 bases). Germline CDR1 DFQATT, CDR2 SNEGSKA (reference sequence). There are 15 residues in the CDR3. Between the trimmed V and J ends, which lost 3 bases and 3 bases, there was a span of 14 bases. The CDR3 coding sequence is TGCAGTGCTAGTTCGTTACTAGCTCACACCGGGGAGCTGTTTTTT. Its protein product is CSASSLLAHTGELFF.

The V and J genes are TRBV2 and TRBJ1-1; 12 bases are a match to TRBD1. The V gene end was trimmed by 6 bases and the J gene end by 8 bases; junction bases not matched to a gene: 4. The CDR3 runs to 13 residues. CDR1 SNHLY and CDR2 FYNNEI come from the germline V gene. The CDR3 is CASSLGQGAEAFF. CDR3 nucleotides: TGTGCCAGCAGCCTGGGACAGGGGGCAGAAGCTTTCTTT.

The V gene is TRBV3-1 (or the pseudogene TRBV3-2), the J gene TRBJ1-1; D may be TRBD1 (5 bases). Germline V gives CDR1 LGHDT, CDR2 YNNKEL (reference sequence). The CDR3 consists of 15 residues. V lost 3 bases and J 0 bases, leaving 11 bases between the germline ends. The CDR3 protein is CASSQSGRMNTEAFF. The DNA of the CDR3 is TGTGCCAGCAGCCAGTCGGGACGTATGAACACTGAAGCTTTCTTT.

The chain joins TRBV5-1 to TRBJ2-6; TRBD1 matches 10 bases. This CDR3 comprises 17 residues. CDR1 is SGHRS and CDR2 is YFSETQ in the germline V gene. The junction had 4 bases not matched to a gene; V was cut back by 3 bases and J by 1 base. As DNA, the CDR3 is TGCGCCAGCAGCTACTGGACAGGGGGATCTGGGGCCAACGTCCTGACTTTC. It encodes CASSYWTGGSGANVLTF.

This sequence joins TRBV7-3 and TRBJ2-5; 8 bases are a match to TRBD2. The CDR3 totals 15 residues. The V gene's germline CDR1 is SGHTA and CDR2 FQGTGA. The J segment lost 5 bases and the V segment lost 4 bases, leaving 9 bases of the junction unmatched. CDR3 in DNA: TGTGCCAGCAGCTCCCGGGGGGGCGTCGAGGAGACCCAGTACTTC. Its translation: CASSSRGGVEETQYF.

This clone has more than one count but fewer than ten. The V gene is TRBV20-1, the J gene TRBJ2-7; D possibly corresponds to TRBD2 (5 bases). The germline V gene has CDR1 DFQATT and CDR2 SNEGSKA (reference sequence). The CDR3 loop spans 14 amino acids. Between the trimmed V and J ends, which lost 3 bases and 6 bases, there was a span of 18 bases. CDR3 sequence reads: CSASGNSEVPEQYF. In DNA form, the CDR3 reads TGCAGTGCTAGTGGGAATAGCGAGGTCCCCGAGCAGTACTTC.

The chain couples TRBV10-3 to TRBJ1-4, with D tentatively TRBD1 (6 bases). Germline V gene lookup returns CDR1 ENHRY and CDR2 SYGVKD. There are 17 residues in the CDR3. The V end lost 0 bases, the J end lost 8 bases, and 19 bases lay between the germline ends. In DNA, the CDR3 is TGTGCCATCAGTGAGTCGTGGGGGGGCCTCGGAGAGGAAAAACTGTTTTTT. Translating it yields CAISESWGGLGEEKLFF.

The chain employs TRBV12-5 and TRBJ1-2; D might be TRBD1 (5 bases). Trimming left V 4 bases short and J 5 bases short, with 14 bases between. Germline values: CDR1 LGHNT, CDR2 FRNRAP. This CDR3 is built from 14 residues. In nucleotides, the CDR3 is TGTGCTAGTGGTTGGGGGGACGGGCGGTATGGCTACACCTTC. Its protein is CASGWGDGRYGYTF.